The text below deals with one TCR beta chain. Its antigen specificity is not known. It has no much larger one-base neighbor in the sample; base qualities were not kept. The record originates from a study of human T cells and chemical hapten exposure (TCRdb year 2021). In terms of the full investigation: For sensitization, 2% DPC in acetone was applied to a roughly 2 cm by roughly 2 cm area of upper inner arm skin. The study tracked peripheral blood TCR repertoire changes in vivo during primary and secondary sensitization to the hapten diphenylcyclopropenone (DPC) in alopecia patients. Libraries were pooled for sequencing, and variation in per-sample TCR yields was attributed mainly to small differences in library volumes within the pool. Twenty-nine alopecia patients provided blood for TCR sequencing at one to four time points (pre-sensitization, 2, 6 and 24 weeks). Blood samples were taken from patients before sensitization (week 0) and then at 2, 6 and about 24 weeks after DPC sensitization. The patient cohort, mostly female, included alopecia areata with under or over 50% scalp involvement, alopecia totalis and alopecia universalis. Throughout the roughly 25-week study period, patients were also given weekly therapeutic DPC doses on the scalp. Patch tests used Finn chambers with 0.01% DPC on the upper back, scored after 6 days by International Contact Dermatitis Research Group standards.

The research as a whole found: Compared with pre-sensitization or healthy control sets, expanded TCRs formed significantly more large CDR3 similarity clusters, which is consistent with antigen-driven responses. All patients had alopecia, a presumed autoimmune disease, so their immune response might differ from that of healthy individuals. The number of TCRs above 1 in 1000 frequency did not change with DPC sensitization; there was no evidence of global repertoire structure alterations. Repeated subsampling changed both the strength of the expansion versus patch-test correlation and the threshold at which that correlation became significant. A positive correlation was found between the number of PT1 expanded TCRs and patch test score, with significance reached at thresholds 8, 16 and 32 but not 4.

Taken with the paper, the label for time point translates to: pre-sensitization, week 0. Reading the label with the study, this specimen's treatment or condition is: therapeutic diphenylcyclopropenone sensitization with weekly scalp DPC. At each patch-test visit, blood was drawn before the patch test was applied. Eligible patients were aged 18 to 70, diagnosed with alopecia, deemed suitable for DPC therapy, and excluded if pregnant. Total RNA was extracted from unfractionated whole blood that had been collected in Tempus Blood RNA tubes. From a lookup of the germline V gene, CDR1 and CDR2 are SGHDT and YYEEEE. The V end gives up 2 bases and the J end 7 bases, leaving 10 bases in the junction not matched to a gene. The CDR3 contains 15 residues, cysteine and phenylalanine counted. The CDR3 DNA has 45 bases and is translated from base 1. Library preparation was by RACE. Sequencing took place on a NextSeq 500. During library preparation, unique molecular identifiers were attached to individual cDNA molecules so that TCRs could be counted quantitatively and reproducibly. From each blood RNA sample, both TCR alpha and TCR beta chains were sequenced. The study's own analysis went as follows. A median of about 87,000 TCRs per sample was observed, with a range of roughly 20,000 to 750,000. The Decombinator software suite was used to annotate the V, J and CDR3 of the TCR reads. For PS versus PT1 abundance plots, all samples were subsampled to the same number of TCRs (28,000). Expanded TCRs were defined as absent before sensitization and observed at least eight times at the 2-week time point. The raw public data were reprocessed by TCRdb itself: fastp quality trimming at Q25, MiXCR clonotype calling, in-frame beta chains only. Each entry merges the rows of one CDR3 protein and shows their most common DNA and genes. Clone size and V and J calls follow TCRdb, not the original study. This sample has 120,000 or so distinct CDR3 sequences in its table, and 13% of those were observed once. The ten largest account for about 3% of the sample.

The chain employs TRBV5-6 and TRBJ2-7; TRBD1 agrees with 9 junctional bases. The starting material was whole blood, obtained in connection with sensitization to the hapten diphenylcyclopropenone (DPC). The sequence was collected from a woman under 30 with alopecia areata. Some clones in this sample may be carry-over from other donors' samples. The nucleotides are TGTGCCAGCAGCTTCGGGACAGGGCCTCGGAGGGAGCAGTACTTC. It specifies CASSFGTGPRREQYF.